The 9 T cell receptor beta chains reported below all come from one sample, sequenced in a study of tumor-infiltrating lymphocytes in primary liver carcinoma. Unsorted whole blood supplied the RNA, and germline DNA was extracted too. The researchers produced TCR beta cDNA from around 0.5 ug total RNA with a constant-region primer. ARM-PCR, slightly modified, supplied the TCR beta libraries through three nested multiplex PCR rounds. The first two PCR rounds used TRBV1-TRBV30 primers with a Cbeta primer, roughly 10 cycles each. TCRdb re-called the multiplex PCR reads with MiXCR, one entry per CDR3 protein. This table holds 300,000 to 350,000 distinct CDR3 sequences, approximately 65% found once. The sequencing sample was made of peripheral blood. The receptors shown here come from a man aged 35 to 55 with primary liver carcinoma and hepatitis B virus infection.

The gene calls are TRBV29-1 and TRBJ2-7; 7 bases agree with TRBD1. The germline V gene has CDR1 SQVTM and CDR2 ANQGSEA. The length of the CDR3 is 13 residues. The trim removed 3 bases at V and 12 bases at J, leaving 14 bases unmatched. Written as DNA, the CDR3 is TGCAGCGTTGAGAGGACAGGATCCTACGAGTGGTACTTC. Translation gives CSVERTGSYEWYF.

This clonotype has a count of ten or more. The J gene is TRBJ2-7, the V gene TRBV6-1; maybe TRBD1 (6 bases). The CDR3 length is 15 residues. Germline V gene lookup returns CDR1 MNHNS and CDR2 SASEGT. V was shortened by 2 bases and J by 6 bases, with 17 bases between the two germline ends. CDR3 nucleotides: TGTGCCAGCAGTGAAATCCCCCCCGGGGACATCGAGCAGTACTTC. This translates into CASSEIPPGDIEQYF.

The V and J genes are TRBV11-2 and TRBJ2-7; tentative D call: TRBD2 (5 bases). V lost 0 bases and J 10 bases, leaving 16 bases between the germline ends. Germline V gene lookup returns CDR1 SGHAT and CDR2 FQNNGV. The length of the CDR3 is 14 residues. CDR3 coding DNA: TGTGCCAGCAGCTTAGAGTTTTTCGGGGTCGAACAGTACTTC. Protein sequence: CASSLEFFGVEQYF.

Note on this clonotype: The final CDR3 position lacks the conserved phenylalanine or tryptophan, pointing to a likely read error. The V gene is TRBV29-1, the J gene TRBJ1-3; no clear D gene. This CDR3 contains 16 residues. The germline CDR1 and CDR2 sequences are SQVTM and ANQGSEA. The CDR3 spells CSIEELPVDFGNTIYL. DNA of the CDR3: TGCAGCATTGAAGAACTTCCGGTAGATTTTGGAAACACCATATATCTT.

This clonotype was counted once. The J gene is TRBJ2-4, the V gene TRBV12-3 or TRBV12-4, with D perhaps TRBD1 or TRBD2 (6 bases each). This CDR3 comprises 17 residues. V lost 0 bases and J 7 bases, leaving 19 bases between the germline ends. The CDR3 sequence is CASSLAGGHRRGNIQYF. The CDR3 DNA follows: TGTGCCAGCAGTTTAGCGGGGGGACACCGTCGGGGGAACATTCAGTACTTC.

In its sample, this clonotype was seen many times. The V call is TRBV11-2, the J call TRBJ2-4; D may be TRBD2 (5 bases). Trimming cost V 5 bases and J 0 bases, with 8 bases left between them. The CDR3 extends over 14 amino acids. Germline-derived CDR1 and CDR2 are SGHAT and FQNNGV. CDR3 DNA: TGTGCCAGCAGCGTAGGACTAGCCAAAAACATTCAGTACTTC. Amino acids: CASSVGLAKNIQYF.

The gene calls are TRBV6-6 and TRBJ2-7, with D possibly matching TRBD2 (6 bases). Between the trimmed V and J ends, which lost 0 bases and 2 bases, there was a span of 11 bases. Germline V lookup: CDR1 MNHNY, CDR2 SVGAGI (reference sequence). This CDR3 has 15 amino acids. The CDR3: CASSYSRDFTYEQYF. Written as DNA, the CDR3 is TGTGCCAGCAGTTACTCTCGGGACTTCACCTACGAGCAGTACTTC.

The chain uses TRBV11-2 and TRBJ2-1; D may match TRBD1 or TRBD2 (6 bases each). CDR3 length equals 18 residues. Trimming removed 1 base from V and 7 bases from J, with 23 bases in between. CDR1 SGHAT and CDR2 FQNNGV come from the germline V gene. CDR3 DNA sequence: TGTGCCAGCAGCTTAGGCTCCCTAGTACAGGGACTTAAGAATGAGCAGTTCTTC. Amino acids: CASSLGSLVQGLKNEQFF.

To note about this clonotype: Possible read error: a much larger clone is one base away. The J gene is TRBJ2-7, the V gene TRBV12-3 or TRBV12-4, with 14 nucleotides matching TRBD2. The CDR3 is 17 amino acids. V was clipped by 5 bases and J by 4 bases; unmatched bases: 10. The CDR3 bases are TGTGCCAGCAGTATTGGACTAGCGGGAGGCCTGGGTTACGAGCAGTACTTC. Translated: CASSIGLAGGLGYEQYF.